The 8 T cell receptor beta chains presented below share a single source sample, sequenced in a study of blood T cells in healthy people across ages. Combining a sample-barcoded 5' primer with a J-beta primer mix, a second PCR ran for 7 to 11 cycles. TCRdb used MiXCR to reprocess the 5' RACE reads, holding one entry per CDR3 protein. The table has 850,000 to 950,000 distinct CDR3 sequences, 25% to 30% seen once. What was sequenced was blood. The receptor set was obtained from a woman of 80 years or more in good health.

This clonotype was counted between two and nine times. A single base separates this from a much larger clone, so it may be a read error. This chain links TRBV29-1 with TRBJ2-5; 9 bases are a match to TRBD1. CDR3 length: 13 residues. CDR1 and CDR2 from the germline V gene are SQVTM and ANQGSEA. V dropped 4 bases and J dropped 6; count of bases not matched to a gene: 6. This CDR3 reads CSVGRGTGQTQYF. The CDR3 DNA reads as TGCAGCGTTGGTCGGGGGACAGGGCAGACCCAGTACTTC.

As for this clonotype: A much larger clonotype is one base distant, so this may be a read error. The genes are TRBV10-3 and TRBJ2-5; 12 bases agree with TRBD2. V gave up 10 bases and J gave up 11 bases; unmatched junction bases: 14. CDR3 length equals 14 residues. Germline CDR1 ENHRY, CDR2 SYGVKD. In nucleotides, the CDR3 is TGTGCCACCAGGACTAGCGGGGAAAACAATGAGCAGTACTTC. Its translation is CATRTSGENNEQYF.

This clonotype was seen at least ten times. In nucleotides, the CDR3 is TGTGCCAGCAGCCCCATTGGGCGGGGGGGATACAATGAGCAGTTCTTC. Protein product: CASSPIGRGGYNEQFF. The chain combines TRBV7-9 with TRBJ2-1; the match to TRBD2 covers 9 bases. The germline gives CDR1 SEHNR, CDR2 FQNEAQ (reference sequence). The length of the CDR3 is 16 residues. V shed 5 bases, J shed 4 bases, and the junction held 9 bases outside the gene matches.

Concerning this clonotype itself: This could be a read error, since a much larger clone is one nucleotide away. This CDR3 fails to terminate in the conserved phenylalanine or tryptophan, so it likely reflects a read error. The CDR3 DNA sequence: TGTGCCAGCAGCTTAGCTCTGACAGGGAGGTTTGAGCAGTTCGTC. It encodes CASSLALTGRFEQFV. The rearrangement uses TRBV7-9 and TRBJ2-1; a possible D gene is TRBD1 (7 bases). V lost 0 bases and J lost 9, with 15 bases in between. CDR1 and CDR2 (germline): SEHNR, FQNEAQ (reference sequence). There are 15 residues in the CDR3.

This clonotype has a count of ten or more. The CDR3 sequence is CSVTGGGSTDTQYF. CDR3 nucleotides: TGCAGTGTAACCGGGGGGGGAAGCACAGATACGCAGTATTTT. V usage is TRBV20-1 and J usage is TRBJ2-3; 8 bases line up with TRBD2. CDR3 length: 14 residues. Losses at the gene ends were 7 bases for V and 0 bases for J; bases not matched to a gene: 6. Germline CDR1 reads DFQATT; CDR2 reads SNEGSKA (reference sequence).

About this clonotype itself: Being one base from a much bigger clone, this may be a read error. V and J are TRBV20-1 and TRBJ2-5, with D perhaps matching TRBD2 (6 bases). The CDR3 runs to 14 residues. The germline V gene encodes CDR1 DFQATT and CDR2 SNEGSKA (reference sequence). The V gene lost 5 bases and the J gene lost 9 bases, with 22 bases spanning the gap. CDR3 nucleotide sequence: TGCAGTGCTGGAACGCAGGGTCTGTGGGAGGCCCAGTACTTC. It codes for CSAGTQGLWEAQYF.

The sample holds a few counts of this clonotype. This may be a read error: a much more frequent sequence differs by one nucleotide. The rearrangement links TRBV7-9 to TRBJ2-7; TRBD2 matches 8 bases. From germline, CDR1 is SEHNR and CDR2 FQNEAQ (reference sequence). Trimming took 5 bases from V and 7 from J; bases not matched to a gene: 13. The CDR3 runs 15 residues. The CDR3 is CASSRAGVAYNEQYF. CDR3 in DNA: TGTGCCAGCAGCCGAGCGGGGGTAGCATACAATGAGCAGTACTTC.

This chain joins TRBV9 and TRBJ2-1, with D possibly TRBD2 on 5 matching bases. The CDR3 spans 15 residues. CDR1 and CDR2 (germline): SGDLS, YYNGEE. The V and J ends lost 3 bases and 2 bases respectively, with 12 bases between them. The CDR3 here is CASSGSGSPYNEQFF. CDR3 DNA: TGTGCCAGCAGCGGCTCTGGGAGCCCCTACAATGAGCAGTTCTTC.